This is a list of T cell receptor beta chains from one sample in a study of cytomegalovirus exposure and HLA in healthy donors. TCRdb keeps only in-frame clones here, not all; method: immunoSEQ multiplex PCR. The repertoire holds roughly 100,000 clones, with 79% as singletons. Sequencing was carried out using PBMCs. Every receptor here comes from a male donor in good health and CMV-seropositive. Both conserved end residues are part of each CDR3. The order of the fields is CDR3 protein, CDR3 DNA, J gene, clone size, V gene, D gene, CDR3 length. The D gene is left open where the match is weak. Only some rows state a clone size, as once, few, many or a class for expanded clones.

CDR3: CASSPTGDSPLHF
DNA: TGTGCCAGCTCCCCTACAGGGGACTCACCCCTCCACTTT
J: TRBJ1-6
size: -
V: TRBV18
D: TRBD1
length: 13

CDR3: CSVAGGTGRDTDTQYF
DNA: TGCAGCGTCGCCGGTGGGACAGGGAGGGACACAGATACGCAGTATTTT
J: TRBJ2-3
size: -
V: TRBV29-1
D: TRBD1
length: 16

CDR3: CATSDRSSTDTQYF
DNA: TGTGCCACCAGTGACAGGTCCAGCACAGATACGCAGTATTTT
J: TRBJ2-3
size: -
V: TRBV15
D: -
length: 14

CDR3: CASSQDRGRSQLFF
DNA: TGCGCCAGCAGCCAAGACCGTGGGCGAAGCCAACTGTTTTTT
J: TRBJ1-4
size: -
V: TRBV4-3
D: -
length: 14

CDR3: CASSSRDRDYSPLHF
DNA: TGCGCCAGCAGCTCGCGGGACAGGGACTATTCACCCCTCCACTTT
J: TRBJ1-6
size: few
V: TRBV4-1
D: TRBD1
length: 15

CDR3: CAWGTGLGQPQNF
DNA: TGTGCCTGGGGGACAGGGCTAGGTCAGCCCCAGAATTTT
J: TRBJ1-5
size: -
V: TRBV30
D: TRBD1
length: 13

CDR3: CALYVGRNTEAFF
DNA: TGTGCCCTCTACGTGGGGAGGAACACTGAAGCTTTCTTT
J: TRBJ1-1
size: -
V: TRBV30
D: -
length: 13

CDR3: CASSLTIQETQYF
DNA: TGTGCCAGCAGCTTAACTATACAAGAGACCCAGTACTTC
J: TRBJ2-5
size: -
V: TRBV7-2
D: -
length: 13

CDR3: CASSPIAAGGSYNSPLHF
DNA: TGTGCCAGCAGCCCCATTGCTGCGGGTGGGTCCTATAATTCACCCCTCCACTTT
J: TRBJ1-6
size: once
V: TRBV7-8
D: -
length: 18

CDR3: CAWSGLAGAGPGELFF
DNA: TGTGCCTGGAGTGGACTAGCGGGGGCCGGGCCCGGGGAGCTGTTTTTT
J: TRBJ2-2
size: -
V: TRBV30
D: TRBD2
length: 16

CDR3: CASSHGQFSNQPQHF
DNA: TGCGCCAGCAGCCATGGACAGTTTAGCAATCAGCCCCAGCATTTT
J: TRBJ1-5
size: -
V: TRBV4-1
D: -
length: 15

CDR3: CASTPGTGGWNNSPLHF
DNA: TGTGCCAGTACCCCCGGGACAGGGGGCTGGAATAATTCACCCCTCCACTTT
J: TRBJ1-6
size: -
V: TRBV19
D: TRBD1
length: 17

CDR3: CASSQSGTVRNQPQHF
DNA: TGCGCCAGCAGCCAGTCCGGGACAGTCCGCAATCAGCCCCAGCATTTT
J: TRBJ1-5
size: -
V: TRBV4-1
D: TRBD1
length: 16

CDR3: CAWSVGTGSGNTIYF
DNA: TGTGCCTGGAGTGTAGGGACAGGCTCTGGAAACACCATATATTTT
J: TRBJ1-3
size: -
V: TRBV30
D: TRBD1
length: 15

CDR3: CASSLDRGRGETQYF
DNA: TGCGCCAGCAGCCTGGACAGGGGGCGGGGAGAGACCCAGTACTTC
J: TRBJ2-5
size: -
V: TRBV4-1
D: TRBD1
length: 15

CDR3: CATSLRGRNEKLFF
DNA: TGTGCCACCAGCCTCCGGGGGAGGAACGAAAAACTGTTTTTT
J: TRBJ1-4
size: -
V: TRBV15
D: -
length: 14

CDR3: CASSSGQGNTEAFF
DNA: TGTGCCAGCAGCTCGGGACAGGGGAACACTGAAGCTTTCTTT
J: TRBJ1-1
size: -
V: TRBV7-6
D: TRBD1
length: 14

CDR3: CASSMWQGAKGYTF
DNA: TGTGCCAGTAGTATGTGGCAGGGGGCTAAAGGCTACACCTTC
J: TRBJ1-2
size: -
V: TRBV19
D: TRBD1
length: 14

CDR3: CASSPLDRGADTEAFF
DNA: TGCGCCAGCAGCCCCCTGGACAGGGGGGCGGACACTGAAGCTTTCTTT
J: TRBJ1-1
size: -
V: TRBV5-1
D: TRBD1
length: 16

CDR3: CATSRGDRGSTEAFF
DNA: TGTGCCACCAGCAGGGGGGACAGGGGGTCTACTGAAGCTTTCTTT
J: TRBJ1-1
size: -
V: TRBV15
D: TRBD1
length: 15

CDR3: CASSPGRRGRSGYTF
DNA: TGTGCCAGCAGCCCGGGGCGCAGGGGGCGGAGTGGCTACACCTTC
J: TRBJ1-2
size: -
V: TRBV7-6
D: TRBD1
length: 15

CDR3: CASSLGPTSGGYNEQFF
DNA: TGTGCCAGCAGCTTGGGACCGACTAGCGGAGGCTACAATGAGCAGTTCTTC
J: TRBJ2-1
size: -
V: TRBV5-8
D: TRBD2
length: 17

CDR3: CASSPPGGNTEAFF
DNA: TGTGCCAGCTCACCACCGGGAGGCAACACTGAAGCTTTCTTT
J: TRBJ1-1
size: -
V: TRBV18
D: -
length: 14

CDR3: CASSGLAGVYEQYF
DNA: TGTGCCAGCAGTGGACTAGCGGGGGTATACGAGCAGTACTTC
J: TRBJ2-7
size: -
V: TRBV2
D: TRBD2
length: 14